The next 9 T cell receptor beta chains were all read from a single sample in a study of molecular identifiers for immune sequencing clone quantification. TCRdb recomputed calls from the PCR reads with MiXCR, one row per CDR3 protein. This sample has 60,000 to 70,000 distinct CDR3 sequences; about 19% occur once, and the top ten carry approximately 1.5%. The specimen sequenced was naive CD8+ T cells from blood, with Jurkat cell RNA spiked in. The subset denotes: FACS-sorted CD8+CD4-CCR7+CD45RA+ naive T cells. The receptor set was obtained from a human donor in good health. Some libraries in this study had Jurkat cell RNA spiked in.

This clonotype has a handful of counts. A read error may explain this, as a much larger clone is one base away. The CDR3, as DNA: TGTGCCAGCAGTCGGAGTATAGATACGCAGTATTTT. This encodes CASSRSIDTQYF. The chain uses TRBV27 and TRBJ2-3; D is ambiguous. CDR1 MNHEY and CDR2 SMNVEV come from the germline V gene (reference sequence). The length of the CDR3 is 12 residues. V lost 5 bases and J 5 bases, leaving 8 bases between the germline ends.

This clonotype was detected many times. The chain is built from TRBV19 and TRBJ1-5, with D perhaps matching TRBD1 (6 bases). V was cut by 5 bases and J by 6 bases, with 14 bases left in between. Germline loops: CDR1 LNHDA, CDR2 SQIVND (reference sequence). CDR3 size: 14 residues. CDR3 coding DNA: TGTGCCAGTAGTCCCTTAGGAGGGGGTCAGCCCCAGCATTTT. As protein: CASSPLGGGQPQHF.

The chain recombines TRBV11-2 with TRBJ2-7, with a tentative D call TRBD2 (5 bases). Germline V gives CDR1 SGHAT, CDR2 FQNNGV. Between the trimmed V and J ends, which lost 8 bases and 1 base, there was a span of 6 bases. The CDR3 has 11 amino acids. The CDR3 protein is CASRDSYEQYF. The DNA for the CDR3 is TGTGCCAGCCGGGATTCCTACGAGCAGTACTTC.

This clonotype was counted many times. CDR3: CASSQDPGGLGQPQHF. The CDR3, as DNA: TGTGCCAGCAGCCAAGATCCCGGGGGGCTAGGTCAGCCCCAGCATTTT. The genes are TRBV4-2 and TRBJ1-5, with D tentatively TRBD1 (6 bases). V lost 0 bases and J 6 bases, leaving 15 bases between the germline ends. The CDR3 is 16 amino acids. CDR1 is LGHNA and CDR2 is YNFKEQ in the germline V gene.

For this clonotype: Without the conserved terminal phenylalanine or tryptophan, this CDR3 likely stems from a read error. Because the CDR3's place on the DNA is in doubt, the DNA is left out and the CDR3 is given as listed by TCRdb. The gene calls are TRBV2 and TRBJ2-3; TRBD2 was called by the table and not checked on the DNA. Germline V gene lookup returns CDR1 SNHLY and CDR2 FYNNEI. The CDR3 sequence runs 16 residues, both termini included. The CDR3 sequence is CASRRAGVGGGDTRYS.

This clonotype was picked up many times. The rearrangement links TRBV27 to TRBJ2-3, with 8 bases fitting TRBD2. The CDR3 length is 17 residues. Germline CDR1 and CDR2: MNHEY and SMNVEV (reference sequence). The V and J ends lost 5 bases and 0 bases, in that order; junction bases with no gene match: 10. The CDR3 region has the DNA TGTGCCAGCAGTGCGACGACTAGCGAAACTAGCACAGATACGCAGTATTTT. Translation gives CASSATTSETSTDTQYF.

The table lists this clonotype with many counts. The rearrangement uses TRBV6-6 and TRBJ2-7; the D gene could be TRBD1 or TRBD2 (5 bases each). Trimming removed 2 bases at V and 2 bases at J, with 16 bases between. The germline V gene encodes CDR1 MNHNY and CDR2 SVGAGI (reference sequence). This CDR3 contains 16 residues. CDR3 coding DNA: TGTGCCAGCAGTTACGCGAGCCGGGACCGACCCTACGAGCAGTACTTC. It translates to CASSYASRDRPYEQYF.

In this sample, this clonotype turned up many times. The rearrangement links TRBV6-2 or TRBV6-3 to TRBJ2-2; possible D gene TRBD2, 6 bases. This CDR3 has 21 residues. From germline, CDR1 is MNHEY and CDR2 SVGEGT. Trimming left V 1 base short and J 2 bases short, with 26 bases between. The CDR3 sequence: CASSYLDGTELVPGNTGELFF. CDR3 nucleotide sequence: TGTGCCAGCAGTTACTTGGATGGGACTGAATTAGTCCCAGGTAACACCGGGGAGCTGTTTTTT.

This clonotype was counted ten times or more. The chain is built from TRBV6-5 and TRBJ1-2; the D gene is possibly TRBD1 (5 bases). This CDR3 spans 13 amino acids. In germline, CDR1 is MNHEY, CDR2 SVGAGI. The V gene lost 5 bases and the J gene lost 4 bases, with 11 bases spanning the gap. CDR3: CASSITGPYGYTF. The CDR3 DNA reads as TGTGCCAGCAGTATAACAGGTCCCTATGGCTACACCTTC.